This T cell receptor beta chain was captured in a study of blood T cell repertoires in COVID-19. As for the study in general: Samples of COVID-19 (acute and convalescent) were obtained from the United States, Italy and Spain. PBMCs, B-cell-depleted T cells, or T cells provided the cDNA or gDNA that made up the material.

The V end lost 0 bases, the J end lost 2 bases, and 6 bases lay between the germline ends. The CDR3 has 14 amino acids. Germline-derived CDR1 and CDR2 are SGHNT and YYREEE (reference sequence). In the original workflow: Amplification with reference gene primers provided the estimates of nucleated cell counts. Only in-frame clones appear in the TCRdb table, and some are missing; sequencing was by immunoSEQ multiplex PCR. V, J and clone size are taken as reported in that table, and D and trimming were inferred from the DNA itself. The sample holds more than 90,000 clones, around 80% seen once. The sample was peripheral blood. The gene calls are TRBV5-4 and TRBJ1-5; D is undetermined. The source of this sequence is a man in his 70s with acute or convalescent COVID-19. The CDR3 sequence: CASSLDPGNQPQHF. The CDR3 region has the DNA TGTGCCAGCAGCTTGGACCCGGGCAATCAGCCCCAGCATTTT.